This T cell receptor beta chain is from a study of post-analysis software for immune sequencing data (dated by TCRdb to the mid-2010s). Study-level background: The recorded disease courses included relapsing-remitting, secondary progressive and progressive-relapsing multiple sclerosis, and some patients had no subtype annotation. Patient repertoires were compared against ten to eleven previously published healthy control repertoires from donors aged roughly 6 to 26 years. A subset of samples was prepared in parallel using single-end sample barcoding, then pooled and co-amplified after Illumina adapter ligation. The full study reports these points: When samples were clustered directly using the F measure, samples prepared in the same batch co-clustered strongly, which prompted a batch-effect correction. Normalized Chao1 diversity was significantly lower in multiple sclerosis patients than controls, suggesting substantial peripheral T-cell clonal expansion. Significantly higher frequencies in patients than in controls were found for five TRBV segments, including TRBV5-6, TRBV5-1 and TRBV20-1. The multiple sclerosis patient group was slightly younger than the control group.

The library was generated by PCR. TCRdb names Illumina HiSeq 2500 as the instrument used. Unique molecular identifiers were incorporated into TCR beta cDNA libraries to reduce PCR and sequencing biases. Per 1 to 10 million input T cells, approximately 500,000 cDNA molecules were obtained, such that each molecule approximated one T cell. The patient libraries were prepared and sequenced using the same protocol as the earlier healthy control dataset. Samples belonging to the same batch were prepared together, multiplexed and sequenced on a shared HiSeq lane. The study's processing was this. MIGEC handled the raw barcoded reads, throwing out single-read molecular identifier groups before consensus assembly and CDR3 extraction. Clonotype tables were post-analysed with VDJtools, normalizing diversity by down-sampling all datasets to the smallest sample size. To correct batch-related cross-sample contamination, repertoire overlap clustering matched CDR3 amino acid sequences but not nucleotide sequences. Starting from the raw public reads, TCRdb applied fastp trimming at Q25, assembled clones with MiXCR and retained in-frame beta chains. Each entry is one CDR3 protein sequence, shown with its most common DNA and genes. The V and J calls were not made by the authors but by TCRdb's processing. The sample table contains hundreds of thousands of distinct CDR3 sequences; only one count was recorded for 30% of them. The ten largest clonotypes hold around 0.6% of the sample.

This clonotype came up a few times. The target of this receptor is not known. Nothing much larger sits one base from this clone, and base qualities are not available. TCR beta repertoires were profiled from peripheral blood of about a dozen young patients with multiple sclerosis to demonstrate the VDJtools post-analysis software. Multiple sclerosis patients were children and adolescents aged about 6 to 16 years. CDR3 length: 14 amino acids, cysteine to phenylalanine. The DNA shown is the 42-base CDR3, in frame from base 1. CDR1 and CDR2 are read off the germline V gene as SGDLS and YYNGEE. Trimming leaves V shorter by 4 bases and J shorter by 4 bases, with the junction holding 7 bases beyond the gene matches.

Recombination linked TRBV9 to TRBJ2-7, and 8 bases in between align with TRBD1. Source material: blood. The receptor's source is a girl aged 5-17 years with multiple sclerosis. The DNA reads as follows: TGTGCCAGCAGCCCATCGGGACAGGTATACGAGCAGTACTTC. This sequence encodes CASSPSGQVYEQYF. Full variable domain (CDR3 extended with the reference TRBV9 and TRBJ2-7 proteins): DSGVTQTPKHLITATGQRVTLRCSPRSGDLSVYWYQQSLDQGLQFLIQYYNGEERAKGNILERFSAQQFPDLHSELNLSSLELGDSALYFCASSPSGQVYEQYFGPGTRLTVT.